The 14 T cell receptor beta chains given below trace back to one sample, sequenced in a study of graft-versus-host responses after intestinal transplantation. Here immunoSEQ multiplex PCR was the method, and the copy in TCRdb shows in-frame clones only, minus some. The table has under 90,000 clones, around 93% seen once. No antigen has been assigned to these receptors. The starting material was unstimulated CD4+ T cells sorted from spleen or lymph node cells, obtained before transplant. These receptors were collected from a human donor who was the organ donor for an intestinal transplant.

The CDR3 DNA reads TGTGCCAGCAGTCGGGCGGGACGGGATACGCAGTATTTT. Translation gives CASSRAGRDTQYF. This sequence joins TRBV6-5 and TRBJ2-3; possibly TRBD2 for D (6 bases). The germline V gene has CDR1 MNHEY and CDR2 SVGAGI. Trimming cost V 5 bases and J 6 bases, with 12 bases left between them. The CDR3 length is 13 residues.

This clone was seen a single time. CDR3 nucleotides: TGTGCCAGCAGGTCGGGACAGGGGAAAAACGAGCAGTACTTC. Its translation: CASRSGQGKNEQYF. The chain links TRBV27 to TRBJ2-7; the match to TRBD1 covers 10 bases. V dropped 6 bases and J dropped 5; count of bases not matched to a gene: 7. Germline V gene sequence: CDR1 MNHEY, CDR2 SMNVEV (reference sequence). The CDR3 is 14 amino acids.

The genes are TRBV4-1 and TRBJ1-2; maybe TRBD1 (5 bases). V lost 3 bases and J 5 bases, leaving 13 bases between the germline ends. The V gene's germline CDR1 is MGHRA and CDR2 YSYEKL. CDR3 size: 14 residues. CDR3 region: CASSHASGTYGYTF. Written as DNA, the CDR3 is TGCGCCAGCAGCCACGCCTCCGGGACTTATGGCTACACCTTC.

The chain combines TRBV4-2 with TRBJ2-7; 8 nucleotides align to TRBD1. CDR1 is LGHNA, CDR2 YNFKEQ, per germline. The V segment lost 0 bases and the J segment 0 bases; nucleotides outside the gene matches: 7. The CDR3 extends over 17 amino acids. Here the CDR3 reads CASSQDGGQGFSYEQYF. CDR3 bases: TGTGCCAGCAGCCAAGATGGAGGACAGGGTTTCTCCTACGAGCAGTACTTC.

The chain employs TRBV18 and TRBJ1-3, with a weak D call TRBD1 (6 bases). Deletions cut 6 bases from V and 0 bases from J, with 18 bases between. The CDR3 extends over 17 amino acids. Germline CDR1 is KGHSH and CDR2 is LQKENI. CDR3: CASSQNRDPDSGNTIYF. The CDR3, as DNA: TGTGCCAGCTCCCAAAACAGGGATCCAGACTCTGGAAACACCATATATTTT.

The CDR3 protein is CASSPARLAGGGEQFF. The CDR3 nucleotides are TGTGCCAGCAGTCCTGCCCGACTAGCGGGAGGAGGTGAGCAGTTCTTC. The rearrangement uses TRBV2 and TRBJ2-1, with 13 bases aligning to TRBD2. The CDR3 has 16 amino acids. V shed 5 bases and J 9 bases; nucleotides not matched to a gene: 10. Germline lookup yields CDR1 SNHLY and CDR2 FYNNEI.

V usage is TRBV7-7 and J usage is TRBJ1-1; no definite D call. Trimming cost V 3 bases and J 2 bases, with 7 bases left between them. From germline, CDR1 is SSHAT and CDR2 FNYEAQ (reference sequence). This CDR3 has 13 amino acids. CDR3 sequence reads: CASSLNRNTEAFF. The CDR3 DNA follows: TGTGCCAGCAGCTTGAACAGAAACACTGAAGCTTTCTTT.

The gene calls are TRBV19 and TRBJ2-5; possibly TRBD2 for D (5 bases). This CDR3 is 14 amino acids long. The germline gives CDR1 LNHDA, CDR2 SQIVND (reference sequence). V was shortened by 10 bases and J by 4 bases, with 19 bases between the two germline ends. The CDR3 loop is CATRDDRGAETQYF. The CDR3 DNA follows: TGTGCCACCCGGGATGATCGGGGTGCAGAGACCCAGTACTTC.

The rearrangement uses TRBV6-5 and TRBJ1-1; no clear D. Trimming took off 1 base at V and 8 bases at J, with 8 bases between the two ends. This CDR3 contains 12 residues. The germline CDR1 and CDR2 sequences are MNHEY and SVGAGI. CDR3 sequence reads: CASSYFGREAFF. The CDR3, as DNA: TGTGCCAGCAGTTACTTTGGGAGAGAAGCTTTCTTT.

The chain links TRBV6-1 to TRBJ2-7; D is unclear. This CDR3 comprises 12 residues. Germline V gene data show CDR1 as MNHNS and CDR2 as SASEGT. Trimming took off 6 bases at V and 4 bases at J, with 10 bases between the two ends. CDR3 protein: CASSDAGYEQYF. The CDR3 region has the DNA TGTGCCAGCAGCGACGCAGGATACGAGCAGTACTTC.

The chain carries TRBV7-6 and TRBJ2-5, with D unclear. Trimming took off 1 base at V and 2 bases at J, with 8 bases between the two ends. The germline V gene encodes CDR1 SGHVS and CDR2 FNYEAQ. The CDR3 covers 14 residues. CDR3 sequence: CASSLGPRQETQYF. The CDR3 nucleotides are TGTGCCAGCAGCTTAGGCCCGAGACAAGAGACCCAGTACTTC.

V gene TRBV5-6 combines with J gene TRBJ1-1, with 10 positions matching TRBD1. The length of the CDR3 is 15 residues. Trimming removed 0 bases from V and 2 bases from J; junction bases left unmatched: 1. Germline values: CDR1 SGHDT, CDR2 YYEEEE. The CDR3 region is CASSLGDRGNTEAFF. DNA for the CDR3: TGTGCCAGCAGCTTGGGGGACAGGGGAAACACTGAAGCTTTCTTT.

This sequence joins TRBV7-9 and TRBJ2-1, with D perhaps TRBD1 (5 bases). V lost 1 base, J lost 6 bases, and 10 bases lay in between. The length of the CDR3 is 14 residues. The V gene's germline CDR1 is SEHNR and CDR2 FQNEAQ (reference sequence). CDR3 in amino acids: CASSLVARANEQFF. As DNA, the CDR3 is TGTGCCAGCAGCTTAGTTGCCAGGGCCAATGAGCAGTTCTTC. Looking up the rest from reference TRBV7-9 and TRBJ2-1 gives the full variable domain: DTGVSQNPRHKITKRGQNVTFRCDPISEHNRLYWYRQTLGQGPEFLTYFQNEAQLEKSRLLSDRFSAERPKGSFSTLEIQRTEQGDSAMYLCASSLVARANEQFFGPGTRLTVL.

This clone was picked up one time. This chain joins TRBV9 and TRBJ2-1; D is unclear. V was pared by 4 bases and J by 8 bases, with 16 bases between. The CDR3 runs 14 residues. The germline CDR1 and CDR2 sequences are SGDLS and YYNGEE. CDR3 protein: CASSPTIPGYEQFF. CDR3 coding DNA: TGTGCCAGCAGCCCCACAATCCCAGGCTATGAGCAGTTCTTC.